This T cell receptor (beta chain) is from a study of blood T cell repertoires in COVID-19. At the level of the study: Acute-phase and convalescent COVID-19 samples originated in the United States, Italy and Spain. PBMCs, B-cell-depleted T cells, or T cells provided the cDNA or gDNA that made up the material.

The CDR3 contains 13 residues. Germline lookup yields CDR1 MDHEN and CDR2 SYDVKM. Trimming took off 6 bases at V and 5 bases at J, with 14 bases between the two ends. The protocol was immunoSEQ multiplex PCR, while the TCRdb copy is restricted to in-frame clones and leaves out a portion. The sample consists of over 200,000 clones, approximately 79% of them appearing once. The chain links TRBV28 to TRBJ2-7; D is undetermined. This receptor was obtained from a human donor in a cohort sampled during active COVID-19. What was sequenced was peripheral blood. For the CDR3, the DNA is TGTGCCAGCAGAGAAGCGTTCAAGAACGAGCAGTACTTC. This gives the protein CASREAFKNEQYF.